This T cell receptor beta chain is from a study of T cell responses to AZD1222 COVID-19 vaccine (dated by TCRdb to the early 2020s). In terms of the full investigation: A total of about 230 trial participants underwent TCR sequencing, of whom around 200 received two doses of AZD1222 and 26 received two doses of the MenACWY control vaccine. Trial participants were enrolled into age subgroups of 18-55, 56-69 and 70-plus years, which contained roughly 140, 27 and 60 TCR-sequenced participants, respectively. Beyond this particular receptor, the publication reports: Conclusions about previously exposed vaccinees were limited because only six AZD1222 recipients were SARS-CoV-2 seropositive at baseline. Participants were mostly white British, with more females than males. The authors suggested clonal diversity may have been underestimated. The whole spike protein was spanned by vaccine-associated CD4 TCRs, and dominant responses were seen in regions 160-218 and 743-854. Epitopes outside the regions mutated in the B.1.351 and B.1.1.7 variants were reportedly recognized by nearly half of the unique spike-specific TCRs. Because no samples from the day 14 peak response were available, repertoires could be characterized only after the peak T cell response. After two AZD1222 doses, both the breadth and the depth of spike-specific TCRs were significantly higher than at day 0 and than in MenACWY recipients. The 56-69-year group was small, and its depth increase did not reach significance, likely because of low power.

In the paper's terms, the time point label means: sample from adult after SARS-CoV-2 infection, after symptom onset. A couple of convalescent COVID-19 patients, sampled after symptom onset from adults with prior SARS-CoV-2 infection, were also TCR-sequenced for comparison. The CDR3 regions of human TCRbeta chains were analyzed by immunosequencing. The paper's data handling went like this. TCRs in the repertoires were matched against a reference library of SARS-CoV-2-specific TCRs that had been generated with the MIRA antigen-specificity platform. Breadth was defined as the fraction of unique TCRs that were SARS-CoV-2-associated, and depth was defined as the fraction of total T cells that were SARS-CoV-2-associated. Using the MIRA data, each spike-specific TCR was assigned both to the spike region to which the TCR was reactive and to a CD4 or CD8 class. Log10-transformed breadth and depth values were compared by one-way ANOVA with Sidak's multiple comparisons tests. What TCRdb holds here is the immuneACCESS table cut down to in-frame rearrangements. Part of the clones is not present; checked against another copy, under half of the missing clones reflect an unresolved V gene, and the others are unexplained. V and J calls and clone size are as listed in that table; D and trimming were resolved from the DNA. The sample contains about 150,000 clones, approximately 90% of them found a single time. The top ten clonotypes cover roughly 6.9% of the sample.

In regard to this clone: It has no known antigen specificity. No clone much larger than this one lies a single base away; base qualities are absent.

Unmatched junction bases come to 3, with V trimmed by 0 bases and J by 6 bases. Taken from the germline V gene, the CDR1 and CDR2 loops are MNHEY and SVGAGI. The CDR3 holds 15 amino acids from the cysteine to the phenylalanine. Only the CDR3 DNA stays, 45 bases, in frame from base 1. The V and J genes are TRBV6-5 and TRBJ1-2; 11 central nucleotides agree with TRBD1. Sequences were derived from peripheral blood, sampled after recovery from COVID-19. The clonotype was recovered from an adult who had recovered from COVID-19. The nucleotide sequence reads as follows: TGTGCCAGCAGTTACTCTTGGGGACAGGGGGATGGCTACACCTTC. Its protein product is CASSYSWGQGDGYTF.